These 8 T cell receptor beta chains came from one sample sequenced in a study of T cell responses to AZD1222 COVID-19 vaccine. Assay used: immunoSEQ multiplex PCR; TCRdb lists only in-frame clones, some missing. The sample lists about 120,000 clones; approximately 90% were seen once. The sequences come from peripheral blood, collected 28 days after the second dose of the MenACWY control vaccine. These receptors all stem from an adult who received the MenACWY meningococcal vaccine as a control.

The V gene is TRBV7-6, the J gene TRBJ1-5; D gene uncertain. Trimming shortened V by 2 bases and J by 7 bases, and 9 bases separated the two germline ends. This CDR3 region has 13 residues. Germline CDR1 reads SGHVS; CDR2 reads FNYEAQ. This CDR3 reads CASSLKAGQPQHF. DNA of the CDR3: TGTGCCAGCAGCTTAAAGGCGGGGCAGCCCCAGCATTTT.

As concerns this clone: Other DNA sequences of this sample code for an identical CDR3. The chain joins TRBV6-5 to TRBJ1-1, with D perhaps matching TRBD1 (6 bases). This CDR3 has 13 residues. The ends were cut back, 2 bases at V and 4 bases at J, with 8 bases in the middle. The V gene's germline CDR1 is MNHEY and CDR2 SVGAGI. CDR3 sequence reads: CASSYEGGTEAFF. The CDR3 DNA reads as TGTGCCAGCAGTTACGAGGGGGGCACTGAAGCTTTCTTT.

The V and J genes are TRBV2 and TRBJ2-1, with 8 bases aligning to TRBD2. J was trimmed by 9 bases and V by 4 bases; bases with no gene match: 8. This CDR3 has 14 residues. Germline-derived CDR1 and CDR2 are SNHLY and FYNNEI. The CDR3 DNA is TGTGCCAGCAGTGGTAGACTAGCGTCGGGTGAGCAGTTCTTC. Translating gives CASSGRLASGEQFF.

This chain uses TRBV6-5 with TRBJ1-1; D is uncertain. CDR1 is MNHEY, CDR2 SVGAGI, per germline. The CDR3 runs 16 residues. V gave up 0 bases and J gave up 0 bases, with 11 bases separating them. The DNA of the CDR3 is TGTGCCAGCAGTTACTCGAGTAGGCGGATGAACACTGAAGCTTTCTTT. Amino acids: CASSYSSRRMNTEAFF.

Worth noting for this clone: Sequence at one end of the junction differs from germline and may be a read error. The CDR3 region has the DNA TGTGCCAGCAGATTAGTGCCAGCGACAATGGAGGATGAGCAGTTCTTC. This translates into CASRLVPATMEDEQFF. The chain employs TRBV7-6 and TRBJ2-1; D is possibly TRBD2 (5 bases). The CDR3 is 16 residues long. From germline, CDR1 is SGHVS and CDR2 FNYEAQ. The full variable domain, with the rest looked up from reference TRBV7-6 and TRBJ2-1, is GAGVSQSPRYKVTKRGQDVALRCDPISGHVSLYWYRQALGQGPEFLTYFNYEAQQDKSGLPNDRFSAERPEGSISTLTIQRTEQRDSAMYRCASRLVPATMEDEQFFGPGTRLTVL.

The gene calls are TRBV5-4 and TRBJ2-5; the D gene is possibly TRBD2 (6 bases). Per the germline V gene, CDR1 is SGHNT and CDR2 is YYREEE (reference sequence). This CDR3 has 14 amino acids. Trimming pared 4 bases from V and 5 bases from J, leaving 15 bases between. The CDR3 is CASSAWSRGETQYF. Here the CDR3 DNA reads TGTGCCAGCAGCGCCTGGAGCCGGGGGGAGACCCAGTACTTC.

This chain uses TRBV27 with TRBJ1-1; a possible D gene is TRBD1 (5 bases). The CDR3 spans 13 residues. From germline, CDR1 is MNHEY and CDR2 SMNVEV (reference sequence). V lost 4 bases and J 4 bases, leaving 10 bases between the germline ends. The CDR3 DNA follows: TGTGCCAGCAGTTCCAGGGCGACCACTGAAGCTTTCTTT. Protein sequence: CASSSRATTEAFF.

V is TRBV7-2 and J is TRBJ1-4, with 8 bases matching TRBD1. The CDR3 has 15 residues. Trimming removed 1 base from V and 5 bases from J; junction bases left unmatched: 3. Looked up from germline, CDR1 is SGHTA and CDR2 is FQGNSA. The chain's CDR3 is CASSLVWTGNEKLFF. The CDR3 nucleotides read TGTGCCAGCAGCTTAGTCTGGACAGGGAATGAAAAACTGTTTTTT. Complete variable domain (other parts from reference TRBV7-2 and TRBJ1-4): GAGVSQSPSNKVTEKGKDVELRCDPISGHTALYWYRQSLGQGLEFLIYFQGNSAPDKSGLPSDRFSAERTGGSVSTLTIQRTQQEDSAVYLCASSLVWTGNEKLFFGSGTQLSVL.